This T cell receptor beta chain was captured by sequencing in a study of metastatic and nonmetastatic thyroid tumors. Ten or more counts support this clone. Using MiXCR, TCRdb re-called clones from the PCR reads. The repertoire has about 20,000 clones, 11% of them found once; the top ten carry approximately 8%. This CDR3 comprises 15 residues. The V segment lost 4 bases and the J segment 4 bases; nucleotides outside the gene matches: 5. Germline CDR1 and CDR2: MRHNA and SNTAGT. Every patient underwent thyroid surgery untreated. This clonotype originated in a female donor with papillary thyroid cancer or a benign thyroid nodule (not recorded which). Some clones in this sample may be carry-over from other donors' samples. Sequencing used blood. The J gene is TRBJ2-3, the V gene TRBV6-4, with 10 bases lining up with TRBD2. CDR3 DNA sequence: TGTGCCAGCAGTGGATCTAGCGGGAGTCCAGATACGCAGTATTTT. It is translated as CASSGSSGSPDTQYF.